Listed below are T cell receptor beta chains from one sample, sequenced in a study of T cell responses to AZD1222 COVID-19 vaccine. Assay: immunoSEQ multiplex PCR; the TCRdb copy retains only in-frame clones and omits some. Seen here are about 200,000 clones, 90% to 95% observed once, and the top ten hold around 1.7%. The sequencing used peripheral blood, collected 28 days after the second dose of the MenACWY control vaccine. The receptors stem from an adult who received the MenACWY meningococcal vaccine as a control. Both conserved end residues are part of each CDR3. The order of the fields is clone size, J gene, D gene, V gene, CDR3 DNA, CDR3 protein. D genes are given only for firm matches. The size entry is marked missing in some rows and otherwise reads once, few, many or a size class.

size: .; J: TRBJ2-1; D: TRBD2; V: TRBV3-1/TRBV3-2; DNA: TGTGCCAGCAGCCAAATTAACCTAGCGGTTAGAAATGAGCAGTTCTTC; CDR3: CASSQINLAVRNEQFF
size: once; J: TRBJ1-1; D: .; V: TRBV16; DNA: TGTGCCAGCAGCCAATCCAGGGCGGGCACTGAAGCTTTCTTT; CDR3: CASSQSRAGTEAFF
size: once; J: TRBJ1-5; D: .; V: TRBV6-5; DNA: TGTGCCAGCAGTACACAGGGTGGCAATCAGCCCCAGCATTTT; CDR3: CASSTQGGNQPQHF
size: .; J: TRBJ1-1; D: .; V: TRBV4-1; DNA: TGCGCCAGCAGTGAGTATAAGGGTGTCACTGAAGCTTTCTTT; CDR3: CASSEYKGVTEAFF
size: .; J: TRBJ2-7; D: TRBD1; V: TRBV28; DNA: TGTGCCAGCAGTTCCCCGGGACAGGCCAGCTCCTACGAGCAGTACTTC; CDR3: CASSSPGQASSYEQYF
size: .; J: TRBJ2-7; D: TRBD2; V: TRBV27; DNA: TGTGCCAGCAGTTTGGGGGGGAGGTACGAGCAGTACTTC; CDR3: CASSLGGRYEQYF
size: .; J: TRBJ1-5; D: .; V: TRBV10-2; DNA: TGCGCCAGCAAAGGGGCGAGCAATCAGCCCCAGCATTTT; CDR3: CASKGASNQPQHF
size: .; J: TRBJ1-5; D: .; V: TRBV28; DNA: TGTGCCAGCAGTCGAAATAGCAATCAGCCCCAGCATTTT; CDR3: CASSRNSNQPQHF
size: .; J: TRBJ1-4; D: .; V: TRBV19; DNA: TGTGCAGTAGGCGCGGCAAATGAAAAACTGTTTTTT; CDR3: CAVGAANEKLFF
size: .; J: TRBJ1-4; D: TRBD1; V: TRBV27; DNA: TGTGCCAGCAGGCGGGCGACAGGGTTGGAAAAACTGTTTTTT; CDR3: CASRRATGLEKLFF
size: .; J: TRBJ1-5; D: .; V: TRBV19; DNA: TGTGCCAGTACCTTAACTGTGGACTCTAGCGATCAGCCCCAGCATTTT; CDR3: CASTLTVDSSDQPQHF
size: few; J: TRBJ1-2; D: .; V: TRBV18; DNA: TGTGCCAGCTCACCGAACGAAAAAAGCTACACCTTC; CDR3: CASSPNEKSYTF
size: .; J: TRBJ1-3; D: TRBD1; V: TRBV28; DNA: TGTGCCAGCAGGTCCATCGCCGGGACAGGTCCTGGAAACACCATATATTTT; CDR3: CASRSIAGTGPGNTIYF
size: .; J: TRBJ2-7; D: .; V: TRBV4-3; DNA: TGCGCCAGCAGCCAAGACCAAAGGGGGTCCTACGAGCAGTACTTC; CDR3: CASSQDQRGSYEQYF
size: .; J: TRBJ1-3; D: .; V: TRBV2; DNA: TGTGCCAGCAGTTACGACATTCAGCCTGGAAACACCATATATTTT; CDR3: CASSYDIQPGNTIYF
size: .; J: TRBJ2-7; D: .; V: TRBV27; DNA: TGTGCCAGCAGCGACAGGCCCAAGGTCGAGCAGTACTTC; CDR3: CASSDRPKVEQYF
size: .; J: TRBJ2-7; D: .; V: TRBV2; DNA: TGTGCCAGCAGTTTCGGGCCGCTCTCCCAGCAGTACTTC; CDR3: CASSFGPLSQQYF
size: .; J: TRBJ1-5; D: .; V: TRBV27; DNA: TGTGCCAGCAGTTTAGGGGAACGGGAAGGGAGGGTCCATTTT; CDR3: CASSLGEREGRVHF
size: .; J: TRBJ2-4; D: .; V: TRBV5-1; DNA: TGCGCCAGCCGGCAGACGCTAGCCAAAAACATTCAGTACTTC; CDR3: CASRQTLAKNIQYF
size: .; J: TRBJ2-2; D: .; V: TRBV29-1; DNA: TGCAGCGTTGAAGATCGCGACACCGGGGAGCTGTTTTTT; CDR3: CSVEDRDTGELFF
size: .; J: TRBJ1-5; D: .; V: TRBV28; DNA: TGTGCCAGCAGTTTCGGGACGGATAATCAGCCCCAGCATTTT; CDR3: CASSFGTDNQPQHF
size: .; J: TRBJ2-7; D: TRBD2; V: TRBV27; DNA: TGTGCCAGCAGTAGAGCGGGAGGGCCCTACGAGCAGTACTTC; CDR3: CASSRAGGPYEQYF
size: .; J: TRBJ1-2; D: .; V: TRBV2; DNA: TGTGCCAGCAGTGTCGGGCCTGCGGGCTACACCTTC; CDR3: CASSVGPAGYTF
size: .; J: TRBJ2-3; D: .; V: TRBV9; DNA: TGTGCCAGCAGCGTAGCGGGCGGGATTAGCACAGATACGCAGTATTTT; CDR3: CASSVAGGISTDTQYF
size: .; J: TRBJ1-6; D: TRBD1; V: TRBV7-3; DNA: TGTGCCAGCAGCTTCCTGCCAGCCGGGACAGGGGCGAATTCACCCCTCCACTTT; CDR3: CASSFLPAGTGANSPLHF
size: .; J: TRBJ1-5; D: TRBD1; V: TRBV6-1; DNA: TGTGCCAGCAGTGAACGGGGGACAGGGGGCCAGCCCCAGCATTTT; CDR3: CASSERGTGGQPQHF
size: .; J: TRBJ2-5; D: .; V: TRBV10-3; DNA: TGTGCCATCGGGTCAGGCGGGGAGACCCAGTACTTC; CDR3: CAIGSGGETQYF
size: .; J: TRBJ2-7; D: TRBD1; V: TRBV9; DNA: TGTGCCAGCAGCGTAGAGGGCAGGGGGAGAGACGAGCAGTACTTC; CDR3: CASSVEGRGRDEQYF
size: .; J: TRBJ2-7; D: .; V: TRBV7-9; DNA: TGTGCCAGCAGCTTAGAAAGAATCCCGGGACGTGACTCCTACGAGCAGTACTTC; CDR3: CASSLERIPGRDSYEQYF
size: .; J: TRBJ2-2; D: TRBD1; V: TRBV19; DNA: TGTGCCAGTAGTATCCGGACAGGGGCGAACACCGGGGAGCTGTTTTTT; CDR3: CASSIRTGANTGELFF
size: .; J: TRBJ1-2; D: TRBD1; V: TRBV24-1; DNA: TGTGCCACCAGTGATTTCGGGCAGGGGGACGGCTACACCTTC; CDR3: CATSDFGQGDGYTF
size: once; J: TRBJ1-1; D: TRBD1; V: TRBV6-5; DNA: TGTGCCAGCACTGCGACAGGGACGGGGAACACTGAAGCTTTCTTT; CDR3: CASTATGTGNTEAFF
size: once; J: TRBJ2-7; D: TRBD1; V: TRBV28; DNA: TGTGCCTCCCGCACAGGGGGGTACGAGCAGTACTTC; CDR3: CASRTGGYEQYF
size: .; J: TRBJ2-7; D: .; V: TRBV6-5; DNA: TGTGCCAGCAGTTACGGGGGGACGAACGAGCAGTACTTC; CDR3: CASSYGGTNEQYF
size: .; J: TRBJ2-4; D: .; V: TRBV3-1/TRBV3-2; DNA: TGTGCCAGCAGCCAAGCAACGGGGCTCAACATTCAGTACTTC; CDR3: CASSQATGLNIQYF
size: once; J: TRBJ1-5; D: .; V: TRBV19; DNA: TGTGCCAGTAGTTCAACAGGCAATCAGCCCCAGCATTTT; CDR3: CASSSTGNQPQHF
size: .; J: TRBJ2-7; D: TRBD1; V: TRBV7-2; DNA: TGTGCCAGCAGCTCCGGACAGGGAAGGAACGAGCAGTACTTC; CDR3: CASSSGQGRNEQYF
size: .; J: TRBJ1-2; D: TRBD1; V: TRBV5-8; DNA: TGTGCCAGCAGCTTGAACAGGGGGCTTGGCTACACCTTC; CDR3: CASSLNRGLGYTF
size: .; J: TRBJ1-5; D: .; V: TRBV3-1/TRBV3-2; DNA: TGTGCCAGCACCGTACCCCTCCGGAGAAGTTATCAGCCCCAGCATTTT; CDR3: CASTVPLRRSYQPQHF
size: few; J: TRBJ2-6; D: .; V: TRBV30; DNA: TGTGCCTGGAGTATGGACTCTGGGGCCAACGTCCTGACTTTC; CDR3: CAWSMDSGANVLTF
size: .; J: TRBJ2-2; D: .; V: TRBV5-1; DNA: TGCGCCAGCAGCTTGGCAGGGGAGCTGTTTTTT; CDR3: CASSLAGELFF
size: .; J: TRBJ2-1; D: TRBD2; V: TRBV5-1; DNA: TGCGCCAGCAGCCCCCGAGGCGGGAGCTCCTACAATGAGCAGTTCTTC; CDR3: CASSPRGGSSYNEQFF
size: .; J: TRBJ2-7; D: TRBD1; V: TRBV28; DNA: TGTGCCAGCAGTTTCTTCGGGACAGGGGTTTACGAGCAGTACTTC; CDR3: CASSFFGTGVYEQYF
size: .; J: TRBJ2-7; D: .; V: TRBV5-4; DNA: TGTGCCAGCAGCTTTAAGGAAAGGGGGTCCGAGCAGTACTTC; CDR3: CASSFKERGSEQYF
size: .; J: TRBJ2-7; D: .; V: TRBV5-1; DNA: TGCGCCAGCAGCTTGGGGACAGGGAGGGACGAGCAGTACTTC; CDR3: CASSLGTGRDEQYF
size: .; J: TRBJ2-3; D: .; V: TRBV24-1; DNA: TGTGCCACCAGTGCGCACAGCACAGATACGCAGTATTTT; CDR3: CATSAHSTDTQYF
size: .; J: TRBJ1-1; D: .; V: TRBV28; DNA: TGTGCCAGCAGTTTATGGGGGAAGAACACTGAAGCTTTCTTT; CDR3: CASSLWGKNTEAFF
size: .; J: TRBJ2-1; D: TRBD2; V: TRBV5-8; DNA: TGTGCCAGCAGCTTGGGAGGACTAGCGGGGGGGCCGTGGTACAATGAGCAGTTCTTC; CDR3: CASSLGGLAGGPWYNEQFF
size: .; J: TRBJ2-7; D: TRBD1; V: TRBV11-3; DNA: TGTGCCAGCAGCGCGACAGGGGTAGGCTACGAGCAGTACTTC; CDR3: CASSATGVGYEQYF
size: .; J: TRBJ2-7; D: .; V: TRBV11-3; DNA: TGTGCCAGCAGCTTAGGTCGCAGCGAGCAGTACTTC; CDR3: CASSLGRSEQYF